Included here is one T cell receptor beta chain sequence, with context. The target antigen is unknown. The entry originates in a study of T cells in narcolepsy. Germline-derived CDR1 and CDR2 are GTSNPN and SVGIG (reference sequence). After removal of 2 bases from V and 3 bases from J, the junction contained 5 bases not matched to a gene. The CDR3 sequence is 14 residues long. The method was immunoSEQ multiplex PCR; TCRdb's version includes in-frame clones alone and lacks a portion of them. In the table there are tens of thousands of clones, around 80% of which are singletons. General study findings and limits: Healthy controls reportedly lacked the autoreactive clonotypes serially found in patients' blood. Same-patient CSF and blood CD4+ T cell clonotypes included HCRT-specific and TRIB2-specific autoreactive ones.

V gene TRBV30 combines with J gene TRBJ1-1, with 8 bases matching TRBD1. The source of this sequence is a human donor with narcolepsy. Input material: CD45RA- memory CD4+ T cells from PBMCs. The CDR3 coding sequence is TGTGCCTGGAGTTCGGGACAGGTTGACACTGAAGCTTTCTTT. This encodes CAWSSGQVDTEAFF.